The 23 T cell receptor beta chains below were found in one sample sequenced in a study of blood T cell repertoires in COVID-19. TCRdb's table, derived via immunoSEQ multiplex PCR, lists solely in-frame clones and lacks some. This sample yields fewer than 250,000 clones, of which 65% to 90% are seen a single time; 3% to 4% belongs to the top ten. Sequenced sample: PBMCs or T cells enriched from blood (not recorded which). These receptors were collected from a woman between 40 and 55 years old with acute COVID-19.

This clone appeared a single time. This chain links TRBV5-8 with TRBJ1-4; TRBD1 agrees at 9 bases. Germline V gives CDR1 SGHTS, CDR2 YDEGEE. Losses at the gene ends were 3 bases for V and 7 bases for J; bases not matched to a gene: 7. The CDR3 is 15 amino acids. The CDR3 loop is CASSSDRGLGEKLFF. CDR3 sequence (DNA): TGTGCCAGCAGCTCGGACAGGGGATTGGGTGAAAAACTGTTTTTT.

The chain is built from TRBV28 and TRBJ1-6; 11 bases agree with TRBD1. The V gene end was trimmed by 5 bases and the J gene end by 9 bases; junction bases not matched to a gene: 6. CDR1 MDHEN and CDR2 SYDVKM come from the germline V gene. The CDR3 sequence is 15 residues long. The CDR3 DNA follows: TGTGCCAGCAGTCCTCGGACAGGGGGCAGTTCACCCCTCCACTTT. This codes for CASSPRTGGSSPLHF.

The CDR3 DNA sequence: TGTGCCAGCAGTGCCTCCACAGGGGGGGCCTCTGGGGCCAACGTCCTGACTTTC. This codes for CASSASTGGASGANVLTF. The gene calls are TRBV28 and TRBJ2-6; D is perhaps TRBD1 (8 bases). Germline V gene sequence: CDR1 MDHEN, CDR2 SYDVKM. V dropped 5 bases and J dropped 0 bases, with 17 bases sitting between them. This CDR3 has 18 residues.

The CDR3 DNA sequence: TGTGCCAGCAGTCAAGGGACTAGCGGCAAGTACGAGCAGTACTTC. This translates into CASSQGTSGKYEQYF. The gene calls are TRBV28 and TRBJ2-7, with 11 bases fitting TRBD2. In germline, CDR1 is MDHEN, CDR2 SYDVKM. V dropped 5 bases and J dropped 4; count of bases not matched to a gene: 7. The CDR3 contains 15 residues.

The rearrangement uses TRBV19 and TRBJ1-5, with D tentatively TRBD1 (5 bases). Per germline, CDR1 LNHDA and CDR2 SQIVND (reference sequence). The CDR3 consists of 17 residues. The V end lost 5 bases, the J end lost 0 bases, and 17 bases lay between the germline ends. The chain's CDR3 is CASSGLGTSVSNQPQHF. CDR3 nucleotides: TGTGCCAGTAGTGGATTAGGGACTTCGGTTAGCAATCAGCCCCAGCATTTT.

This clone appeared a single time. The chain employs TRBV7-3 and TRBJ2-1; D unclear. V lost 0 bases, J lost 4 bases, and 10 bases lay in between. The germline CDR1 and CDR2 sequences are SGHTA and FQGTGA. The CDR3 is 15 amino acids. The CDR3 DNA is TGTGCCAGCAGCTTAACAGTGACTCTATACAATGAGCAGTTCTTC. Amino acids: CASSLTVTLYNEQFF.

This clone occurred a few times. The chain employs TRBV7-9 and TRBJ2-7, with TRBD1 matching over 8 bases. J lost 4 bases, V lost 1 base, and 3 bases had no gene match. The germline V gene has CDR1 SEHNR and CDR2 FQNEAQ (reference sequence). The CDR3 runs 14 residues. DNA of the CDR3: TGTGCCAGCAGCTTAGGCAGGGGGCTATACGAGCAGTACTTC. Amino acid sequence: CASSLGRGLYEQYF.

The chain couples TRBV28 to TRBJ2-7; 8 bases match TRBD1. Germline values: CDR1 MDHEN, CDR2 SYDVKM. The CDR3 is 15 residues long. V was clipped by 7 bases and J by 2 bases; unmatched bases: 10. DNA of the CDR3: TGTGCCAGCACCTCCCAGGGGACAGGAACCTACGAGCAGTACTTC. It yields the protein CASTSQGTGTYEQYF.

The chain recombines TRBV18 with TRBJ2-3; 11 nucleotides agree with TRBD2. Germline V lookup: CDR1 KGHSH, CDR2 LQKENI. Trimming cost V 6 bases and J 2 bases; bases outside gene matches: 4. This CDR3 comprises 15 residues. The CDR3 here is CASSQLAGDTDTQYF. In DNA, the CDR3 is TGTGCCAGCTCGCAACTAGCGGGAGACACAGATACGCAGTATTTT. The full variable domain, rest sourced from reference TRBV18 and TRBJ2-3, is NAGVMQNPRHLVRRRGQEARLRCSPMKGHSHVYWYRQLPEEGLKFMVYLQKENIIDESGMPKERFSAEFPKEGPSILRIQQVVRGDSAAYFCASSQLAGDTDTQYFGPGTRLTVL.

This chain uses TRBV7-9 with TRBJ1-2, with 7 bases lining up with TRBD1. Trimming took 5 bases from V and 1 from J; bases not matched to a gene: 4. The germline V gene encodes CDR1 SEHNR and CDR2 FQNEAQ (reference sequence). This CDR3 spans 14 amino acids. The CDR3 bases are TGTGCCAGCAGCGTTGGACAGGATAACTATGGCTACACCTTC. Amino acids: CASSVGQDNYGYTF.

This clone was seen only a few times. This chain joins TRBV11-2 and TRBJ2-7, with unresolved D. V was cut by 3 bases and J by 0 bases, with 9 bases left in between. The V gene's germline CDR1 is SGHAT and CDR2 FQNNGV. This CDR3 is built from 14 residues. The DNA for the CDR3 is TGTGCCAGCAGCTTTAGCTTCGCCTCCTACGAGCAGTACTTC. Its translation: CASSFSFASYEQYF.

This chain joins TRBV29-1 and TRBJ1-1; 8 bases align to TRBD1. The CDR3 totals 14 residues. CDR1 is SQVTM, CDR2 ANQGSEA, per germline. The V and J ends lost 5 bases and 3 bases, in that order; junction bases with no gene match: 8. The CDR3 DNA sequence: TGCAGCGTTCGCGGACAGGGTCCTTACACTGAAGCTTTCTTT. This sequence encodes CSVRGQGPYTEAFF. Together with reference TRBV29-1 and TRBJ1-1, the CDR3 gives the full variable domain: SAVISQKPSRDICQRGTSLTIQCQVDSQVTMMFWYRQQPGQSLTLIATANQGSEATYESGFVIDKFPISRPNLTFSTLTVSNMSPEDSSIYLCSVRGQGPYTEAFFGQGTRLTVV.

The chain carries TRBV4-2 and TRBJ1-2; 9 nucleotides line up with TRBD1. J was trimmed by 4 bases and V by 0 bases; bases with no gene match: 6. Germline V gene data show CDR1 as LGHNA and CDR2 as YNFKEQ. The CDR3 runs to 16 residues. The CDR3 nucleotides are TGTGCCAGCAGCCAAGAAACGACAGGGGGGTCCTATGGCTACACCTTC. Translation gives CASSQETTGGSYGYTF.

This chain links TRBV21-1 with TRBJ1-2; the table assigns TRBD1, which was not confirmed against the DNA. TRBV21-1 is flagged as a pseudogene. The CDR3 runs to 10 residues. The CDR3, as DNA: TGTGCCAGCCCAGGGGATGGCTACACCTTC. Its translation: CASPGDGYTF.

This clone was observed a few times. The J gene is TRBJ1-1, the V gene TRBV5-1, with TRBD1 as a possible D gene (6 bases). Deletions cut 0 bases from V and 4 bases from J, with 13 bases between. The CDR3 covers 15 residues. CDR1 is SGHRS and CDR2 is YFSETQ in the germline V gene. The CDR3 nucleotides are TGCGCCAGCAGCTTGGTGGGTAGGGGGTTCACTGAAGCTTTCTTT. Protein product: CASSLVGRGFTEAFF.

The rearrangement joins TRBV6-5 to TRBJ2-7; 7 bases line up with TRBD1. The CDR3 totals 13 residues. V dropped 5 bases and J dropped 4; count of bases not matched to a gene: 5. The germline gives CDR1 MNHEY, CDR2 SVGAGI. The DNA for the CDR3 is TGTGCCAGCAGTCCTGGGACAGCTTACGAGCAGTACTTC. It yields the protein CASSPGTAYEQYF.

V usage is TRBV11-2 and J usage is TRBJ2-2; 12 nucleotides line up with TRBD2. This CDR3 has 19 amino acids. Germline CDR1 is SGHAT and CDR2 is FQNNGV. Trimming removed 4 bases from V and 4 bases from J; junction bases left unmatched: 13. The CDR3 is CASSYAGTSGPGGTGELFF. The CDR3 DNA sequence: TGTGCCAGCAGCTACGCCGGGACTAGCGGGCCAGGTGGCACCGGGGAGCTGTTTTTT.

The chain has TRBV9 and TRBJ2-3, with TRBD2 identical over 7 bases. The germline gives CDR1 SGDLS, CDR2 YYNGEE. Germline trimming cut 4 bases from V and 2 bases from J; bases unmatched to any gene: 7. CDR3 length equals 15 residues. CDR3 DNA: TGTGCCAGCAGCCCTGGGAGGGCCCCCACAGATACGCAGTATTTT. It encodes CASSPGRAPTDTQYF.

This clone was seen once. The V gene is TRBV2, the J gene TRBJ1-3, with a possible D match to TRBD1 (5 bases). V was shortened by 3 bases and J by 0 bases, with 12 bases between the two germline ends. CDR3 length equals 16 residues. In germline, CDR1 is SNHLY, CDR2 FYNNEI. CDR3 region: CASSDWLQVSGNTIYF. The CDR3 region has the DNA TGTGCCAGCAGTGATTGGTTACAGGTCTCTGGAAACACCATATATTTT.

The genes are TRBV5-1 and TRBJ2-1; 11 nucleotides agree with TRBD2. CDR1 and CDR2 from the germline V gene are SGHRS and YFSETQ. The CDR3 consists of 18 residues. The V and J ends lost 0 bases and 5 bases, in that order; junction bases with no gene match: 10. The CDR3 region is CASSLVVIAGGTNNEQFF. CDR3 DNA: TGCGCCAGCAGCTTGGTTGTAATAGCGGGAGGGACTAACAATGAGCAGTTCTTC.

This chain uses TRBV18 with TRBJ2-1; no reliable D call. Germline CDR1 reads KGHSH; CDR2 reads LQKENI. V lost 4 bases and J lost 4, with 11 bases in between. The CDR3 runs to 14 residues. The CDR3 is CASSLQDGYNEQFF. As DNA, the CDR3 is TGTGCCAGCTCACTTCAAGACGGGTACAATGAGCAGTTCTTC.

V is TRBV2 and J is TRBJ2-3, with 9 bases lining up with TRBD2. The CDR3 loop spans 15 amino acids. The V gene end was trimmed by 8 bases and the J gene end by 3 bases; junction bases not matched to a gene: 9. The germline V gene has CDR1 SNHLY and CDR2 FYNNEI. DNA of the CDR3: TGTGCCAGCGTTTTTCGCGGGAGGGCAACAGATACGCAGTATTTT. The encoded protein is CASVFRGRATDTQYF.

The CDR3 nucleotides are TGTGCCACCAGCAACCCAGGGAGGGTTCTTGGCTACACCTTC. Translating gives CATSNPGRVLGYTF. This chain joins TRBV15 and TRBJ1-2; tentatively, D is TRBD1 (5 bases). V lost 4 bases and J 7 bases, leaving 16 bases between the germline ends. CDR1 and CDR2 from the germline V gene are LNHNV and YYDKDF (reference sequence). This CDR3 spans 14 amino acids.